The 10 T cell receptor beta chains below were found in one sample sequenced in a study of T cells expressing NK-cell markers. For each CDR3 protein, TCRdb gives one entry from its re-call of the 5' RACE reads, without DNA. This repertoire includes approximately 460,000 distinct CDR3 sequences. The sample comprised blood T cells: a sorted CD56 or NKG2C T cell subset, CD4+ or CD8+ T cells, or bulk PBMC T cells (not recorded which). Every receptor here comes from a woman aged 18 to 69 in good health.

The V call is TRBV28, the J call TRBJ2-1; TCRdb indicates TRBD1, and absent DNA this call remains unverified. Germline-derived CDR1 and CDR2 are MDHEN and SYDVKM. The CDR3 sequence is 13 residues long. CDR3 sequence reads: CASSPAPAGEQFF.

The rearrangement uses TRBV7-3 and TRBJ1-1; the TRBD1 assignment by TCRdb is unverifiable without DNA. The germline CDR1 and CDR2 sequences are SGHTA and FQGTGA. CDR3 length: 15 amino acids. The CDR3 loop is CASSPHVGVEGEAFF.

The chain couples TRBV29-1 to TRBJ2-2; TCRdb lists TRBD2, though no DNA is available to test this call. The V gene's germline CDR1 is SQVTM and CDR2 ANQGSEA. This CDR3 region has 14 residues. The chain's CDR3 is CSASGAQRTGELFF.

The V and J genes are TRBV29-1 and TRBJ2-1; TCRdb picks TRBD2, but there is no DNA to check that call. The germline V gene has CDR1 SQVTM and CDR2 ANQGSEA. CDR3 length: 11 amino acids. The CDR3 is CSAGPYNEQFF.

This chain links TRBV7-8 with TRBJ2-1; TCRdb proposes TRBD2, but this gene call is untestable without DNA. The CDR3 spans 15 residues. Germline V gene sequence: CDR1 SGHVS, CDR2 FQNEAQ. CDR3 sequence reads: CASSPRAGGWNEQFF.

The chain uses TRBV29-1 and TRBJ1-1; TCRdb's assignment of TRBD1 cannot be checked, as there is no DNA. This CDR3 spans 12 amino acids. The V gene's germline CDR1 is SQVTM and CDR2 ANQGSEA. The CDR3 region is CSALGGGTEAFF. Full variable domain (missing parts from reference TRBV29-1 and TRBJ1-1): SAVISQKPSRDICQRGTSLTIQCQVDSQVTMMFWYRQQPGQSLTLIATANQGSEATYESGFVIDKFPISRPNLTFSTLTVSNMSPEDSSIYLCSALGGGTEAFFGQGTRLTVV.

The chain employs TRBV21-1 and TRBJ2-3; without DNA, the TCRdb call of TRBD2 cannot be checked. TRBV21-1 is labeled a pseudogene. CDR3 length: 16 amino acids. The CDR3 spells CASSALAGLVTDTQYF.

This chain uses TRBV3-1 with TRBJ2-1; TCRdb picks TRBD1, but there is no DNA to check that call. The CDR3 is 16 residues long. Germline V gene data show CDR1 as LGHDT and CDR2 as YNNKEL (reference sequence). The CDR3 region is CASSQGAGGSYNEQFF.

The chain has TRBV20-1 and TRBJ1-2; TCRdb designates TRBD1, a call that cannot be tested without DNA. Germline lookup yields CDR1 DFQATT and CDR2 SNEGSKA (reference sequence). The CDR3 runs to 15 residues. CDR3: CSAMGGTNTGSGYTF.

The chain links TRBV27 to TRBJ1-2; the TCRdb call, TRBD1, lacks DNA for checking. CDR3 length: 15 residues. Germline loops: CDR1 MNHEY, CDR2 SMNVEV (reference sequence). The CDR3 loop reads CASSHRDRPNYGYTF.